These 6 T cell receptor beta chains share one sample of origin, sequenced in a study of cytomegalovirus exposure and HLA in healthy donors. Vbeta (60) and Jbeta (13) primers were used in the PCR. The table came from immunoSEQ multiplex PCR; TCRdb's copy has only in-frame clones and leaves some out. This sample yields about 82,000 clones, of which roughly a tenth are seen a single time; more than 20% belongs to the top ten. The sequenced sample was PBMCs. These receptor sequences come from a man aged 55 to 69 in good health and CMV-seropositive.

The CDR3 DNA sequence: TGTGCCAGCAGTGAGGACGGGAGCTCCTACAATGAGCAGTTCTTC. Translating it yields CASSEDGSSYNEQFF. This chain links TRBV2 with TRBJ2-1, with D tentatively TRBD2 (6 bases). The V gene lost 3 bases and the J gene lost 0 bases, with 9 bases spanning the gap. The CDR3 length is 15 residues. Germline V gene sequence: CDR1 SNHLY, CDR2 FYNNEI.

The chain employs TRBV18 and TRBJ2-1, with 7 nucleotides matching TRBD1. Germline CDR1 reads KGHSH; CDR2 reads LQKENI. The junction had 6 bases not matched to a gene; V was cut back by 3 bases and J by 7 bases. The CDR3 totals 14 residues. The CDR3 protein is CASSPLKTGNEQFF. The DNA of the CDR3 is TGTGCCAGCTCACCGTTGAAGACAGGGAATGAGCAGTTCTTC.

In this sample, this clone turned up a few times. The chain recombines TRBV30 with TRBJ2-5; D is possibly TRBD1 (5 bases). There are 13 residues in the CDR3. Trimming took off 7 bases at V and 0 bases at J, with 12 bases between the two ends. The germline CDR1 and CDR2 sequences are GTSNPN and SVGIG (reference sequence). CDR3 in amino acids: CAYSTAYQETQYF. The CDR3 bases are TGTGCCTATTCGACAGCATACCAAGAGACCCAGTACTTC.

This clone was detected a few times. The CDR3 here is CASSASGQPYEQYV. The CDR3 DNA reads TGCGCCAGCAGCGCTTCGGGACAACCCTACGAGCAGTACGTC. This rearrangement joins TRBV5-1 to TRBJ2-7, with a weak D call TRBD1 (6 bases). This CDR3 contains 14 residues. Germline lookup yields CDR1 SGHRS and CDR2 YFSETQ. V was cut by 4 bases and J by 2 bases, with 13 bases left in between.

The chain is built from TRBV7-2 and TRBJ1-2, with 7 bases fitting TRBD1. This CDR3 is 14 amino acids long. CDR1 and CDR2 (germline): SGHTA, FQGNSA. Unmatched junction bases numbered 5, after V lost 5 bases and J lost 2 bases. CDR3 sequence: CASSALQGNYGYTF. CDR3 nucleotide sequence: TGTGCCAGCAGCGCCTTACAGGGGAACTATGGCTACACCTTC.

This clone came up a few times. The rearrangement links TRBV28 to TRBJ1-2; 7 nucleotides agree with TRBD1. The CDR3 extends over 16 amino acids. Germline CDR1 MDHEN, CDR2 SYDVKM. Trimming removed 4 bases from V and 4 bases from J; junction bases left unmatched: 12. DNA for the CDR3: TGTGCCAGCAGTTCTCCGACAGGGAGAGGGGGCTATGGCTACACCTTC. Residues: CASSSPTGRGGYGYTF.